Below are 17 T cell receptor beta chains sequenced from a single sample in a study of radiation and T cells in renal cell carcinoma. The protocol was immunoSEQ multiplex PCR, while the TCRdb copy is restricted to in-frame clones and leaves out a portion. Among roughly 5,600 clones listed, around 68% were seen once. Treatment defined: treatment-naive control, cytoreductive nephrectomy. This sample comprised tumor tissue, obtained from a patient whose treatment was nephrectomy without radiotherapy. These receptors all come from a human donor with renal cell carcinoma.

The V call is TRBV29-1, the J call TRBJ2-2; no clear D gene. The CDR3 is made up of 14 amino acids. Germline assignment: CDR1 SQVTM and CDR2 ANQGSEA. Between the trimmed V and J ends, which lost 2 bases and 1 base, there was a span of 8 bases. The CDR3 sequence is CSVEKQLNTGELFF. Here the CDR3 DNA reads TGCAGCGTTGAAAAACAGTTGAACACCGGGGAGCTGTTTTTT.

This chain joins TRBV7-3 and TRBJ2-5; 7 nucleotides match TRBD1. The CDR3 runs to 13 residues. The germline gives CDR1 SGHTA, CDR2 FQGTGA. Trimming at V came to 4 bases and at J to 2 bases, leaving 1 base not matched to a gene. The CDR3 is CASSWDRQETQYF. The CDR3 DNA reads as TGTGCCAGCAGCTGGGACAGACAAGAGACCCAGTACTTC.

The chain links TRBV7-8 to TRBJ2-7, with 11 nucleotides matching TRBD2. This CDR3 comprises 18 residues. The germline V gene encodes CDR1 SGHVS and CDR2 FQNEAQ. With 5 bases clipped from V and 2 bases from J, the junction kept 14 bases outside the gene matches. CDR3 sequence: CASSPHARGLAEPYEQYF. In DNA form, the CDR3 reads TGTGCCAGCAGCCCCCATGCGCGGGGACTAGCGGAGCCCTACGAGCAGTACTTC.

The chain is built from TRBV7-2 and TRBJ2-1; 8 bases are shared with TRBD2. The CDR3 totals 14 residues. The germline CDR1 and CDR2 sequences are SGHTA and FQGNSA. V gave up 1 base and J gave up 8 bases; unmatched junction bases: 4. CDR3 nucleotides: TGTGCCAGCAGCTTAGACAGGACTAGCTATGAGCAGTTCTTC. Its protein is CASSLDRTSYEQFF.

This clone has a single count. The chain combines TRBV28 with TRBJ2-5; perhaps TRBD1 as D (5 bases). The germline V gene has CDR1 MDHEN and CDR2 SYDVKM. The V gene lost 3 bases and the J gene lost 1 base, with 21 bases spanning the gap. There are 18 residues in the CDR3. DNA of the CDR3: TGTGCCAGCAGTTTGATGGGGTCAGGGCTCTCGCTCCAAGAGACCCAGTACTTC. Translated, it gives CASSLMGSGLSLQETQYF.

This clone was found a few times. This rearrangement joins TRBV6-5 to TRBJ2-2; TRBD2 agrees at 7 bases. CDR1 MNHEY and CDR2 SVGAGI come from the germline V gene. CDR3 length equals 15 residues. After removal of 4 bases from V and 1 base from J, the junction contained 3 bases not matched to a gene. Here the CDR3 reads CASSFLAGNTGELFF. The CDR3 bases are TGTGCCAGCAGTTTTTTAGCGGGGAACACCGGGGAGCTGTTTTTT.

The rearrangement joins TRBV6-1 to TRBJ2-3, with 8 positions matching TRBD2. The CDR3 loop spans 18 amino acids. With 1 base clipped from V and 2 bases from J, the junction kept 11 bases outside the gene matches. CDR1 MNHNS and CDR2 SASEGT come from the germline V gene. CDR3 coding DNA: TGTGCCAGCAGTGAAGGCCTCACTAGCGGACAAAACACAGATACGCAGTATTTT. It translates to CASSEGLTSGQNTDTQYF.

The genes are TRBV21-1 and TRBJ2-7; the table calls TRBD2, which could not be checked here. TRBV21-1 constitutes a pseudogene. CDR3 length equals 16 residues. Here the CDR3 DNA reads TGTGCCAGCACTGGGTATATAGCGGGAGGTTGCAACGAGCAGTACTTC. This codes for CASTGYIAGGCNEQYF.

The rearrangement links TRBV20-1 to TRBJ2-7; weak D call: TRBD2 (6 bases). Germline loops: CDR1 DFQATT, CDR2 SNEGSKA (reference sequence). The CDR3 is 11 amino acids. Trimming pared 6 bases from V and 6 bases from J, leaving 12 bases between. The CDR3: CSAIRDSEQYF. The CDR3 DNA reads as TGCAGTGCAATACGGGACTCCGAGCAGTACTTC.

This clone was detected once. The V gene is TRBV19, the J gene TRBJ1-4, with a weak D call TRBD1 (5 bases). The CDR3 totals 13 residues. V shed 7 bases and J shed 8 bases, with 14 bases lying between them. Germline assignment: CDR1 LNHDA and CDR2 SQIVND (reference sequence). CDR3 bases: TGTGCCAGTACTCGGGGCAGACAAGAAAAACTGTTTTTT. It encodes CASTRGRQEKLFF.

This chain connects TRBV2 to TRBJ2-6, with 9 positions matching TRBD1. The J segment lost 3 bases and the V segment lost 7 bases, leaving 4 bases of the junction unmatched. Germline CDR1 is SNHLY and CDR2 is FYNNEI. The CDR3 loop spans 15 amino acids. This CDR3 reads CASTQGAYGANVLTF. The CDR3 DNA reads TGTGCCAGCACACAGGGGGCTTATGGGGCCAACGTCCTGACTTTC.

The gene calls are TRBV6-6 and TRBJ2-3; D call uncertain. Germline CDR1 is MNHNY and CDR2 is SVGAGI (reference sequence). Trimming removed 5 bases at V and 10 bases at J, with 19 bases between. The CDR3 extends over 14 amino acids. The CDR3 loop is CASSQLREGVPQYF. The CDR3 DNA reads TGTGCCAGCAGTCAATTAAGGGAAGGTGTCCCGCAGTATTTT.

The DNA for the CDR3 is TGCGCCAGCAGCCCTACCGGGGGGGAGACCCAGTACTTC. Translated: CASSPTGGETQYF. This chain links TRBV5-1 with TRBJ2-5; 7 positions agree with TRBD2. The CDR3 consists of 13 residues. Losses at the gene ends were 4 bases for V and 5 bases for J; bases not matched to a gene: 5. Germline values: CDR1 SGHRS, CDR2 YFSETQ.

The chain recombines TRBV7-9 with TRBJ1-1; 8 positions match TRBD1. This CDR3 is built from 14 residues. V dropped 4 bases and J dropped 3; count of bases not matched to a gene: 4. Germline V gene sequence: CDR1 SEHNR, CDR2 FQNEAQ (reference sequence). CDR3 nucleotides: TGTGCCAGCAGCTCTGGACAGGGCGACACTGAAGCTTTCTTT. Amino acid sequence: CASSSGQGDTEAFF.

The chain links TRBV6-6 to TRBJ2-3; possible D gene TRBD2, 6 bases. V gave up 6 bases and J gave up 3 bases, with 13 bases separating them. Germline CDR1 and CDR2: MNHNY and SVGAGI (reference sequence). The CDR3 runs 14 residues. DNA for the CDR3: TGTGCCAGCAGCCCCCTAGCGCCAACAGATACGCAGTATTTT. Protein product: CASSPLAPTDTQYF.

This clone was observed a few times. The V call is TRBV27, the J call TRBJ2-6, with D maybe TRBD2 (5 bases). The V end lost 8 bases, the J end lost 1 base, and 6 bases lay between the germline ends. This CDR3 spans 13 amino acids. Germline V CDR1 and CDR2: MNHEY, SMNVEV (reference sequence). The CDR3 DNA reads TGTGCCAGCCGCGGGTCTGGGGCCAACGTCCTGACTTTC. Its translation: CASRGSGANVLTF.

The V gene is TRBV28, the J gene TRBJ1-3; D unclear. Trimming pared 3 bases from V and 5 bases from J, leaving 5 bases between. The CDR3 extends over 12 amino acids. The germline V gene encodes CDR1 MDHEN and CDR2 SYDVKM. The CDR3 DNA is TGTGCCAGCAGTTTTAATCGAAACACCATATATTTT. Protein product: CASSFNRNTIYF.